This T cell receptor beta chain was sequenced for a study of graft-versus-host responses after intestinal transplantation. Findings and limits, study-wide: Detection of GvH clones occurred in recipient marrow, and some had their first appearance in ileum or blood.

This CDR3 is 17 amino acids long. With 6 bases removed from V and 0 bases from J, the gap between germline ends came to 19 bases. The V gene's germline CDR1 is SGHDT and CDR2 YYEEEE. The authors processed graft tissue to release intraepithelial and lamina propria lymphocytes. The table came from immunoSEQ multiplex PCR; TCRdb's copy has only in-frame clones and leaves some out. The sample comprises about 9,600 clones, 75% to 85% of which are singletons, and 20% to 25% rests with the top ten. Concerning this clone itself: What it recognizes is unknown.

This rearrangement joins TRBV5-6 to TRBJ2-1; D is perhaps TRBD1 or TRBD2 (6 bases each). The sequenced sample was ileum tissue, obtained 472 days after intestinal transplantation. The clonotype comes from a human patient who received an intestinal transplant, so some T cells may come from the graft donor. Written as DNA, the CDR3 is TGTGCCAGCATTACAGGGATAGCGGCCAGCTCCTACAATGAGCAGTTCTTC. This gives the protein CASITGIAASSYNEQFF.